These 26 T cell receptor beta chains were all obtained from the same sample, sequenced in a study of blood T cell repertoires in COVID-19. The table came from immunoSEQ multiplex PCR; TCRdb's copy has only in-frame clones and leaves some out. The table shows roughly 190,000 clones, with about 86% occurring only once. Sequenced: peripheral blood. The receptors come from a woman aged 55 to 70 with COVID-19, enrolled during active disease.

The rearrangement joins TRBV19 to TRBJ1-5; D gene uncertain. The CDR3 loop spans 14 amino acids. Germline V gene lookup returns CDR1 LNHDA and CDR2 SQIVND (reference sequence). Trimming cost V 5 bases and J 9 bases, with 17 bases left between them. CDR3 bases: TGTGCCAGTAGTTTCCGGCCCATTGAGGGGCCCCAGCATTTT. Amino acid sequence: CASSFRPIEGPQHF. The complete variable domain, with remaining parts taken from reference TRBV19 and TRBJ1-5, reads DGGITQSPKYLFRKEGQNVTLSCEQNLNHDAMYWYRQDPGQGLRLIYYSQIVNDFQKGDIAEGYSVSREKKESFPLTVTSAQKNPTAFYLCASSFRPIEGPQHFGDGTRLSIL.

The V and J genes are TRBV2 and TRBJ2-1; possibly TRBD2 for D (6 bases). The CDR3 covers 11 residues. V was pared by 5 bases and J by 10 bases, with 9 bases between. Germline CDR1 reads SNHLY; CDR2 reads FYNNEI. CDR3 amino acids: CASSLRGEQFF. The CDR3 nucleotides are TGTGCCAGCAGTCTCCGGGGGGAGCAGTTCTTC.

CDR3 DNA: TGTGCTAGTCGACTAGCGGGAGTCGGGGAGACCCAGTACTTC. Its protein is CASRLAGVGETQYF. This chain uses TRBV12-5 with TRBJ2-5; 12 bases match TRBD2. After removal of 8 bases from V and 5 bases from J, the junction contained 6 bases not matched to a gene. In germline, CDR1 is LGHNT, CDR2 FRNRAP. This CDR3 contains 14 residues.

Comments on this clone: The same CDR3 is also encoded by other DNA sequences in this sample. The chain has TRBV28 and TRBJ1-2; D possibly corresponds to TRBD1 (5 bases). Germline CDR1 and CDR2: MDHEN and SYDVKM. Deletions cut 2 bases from V and 3 bases from J, with 7 bases between. The CDR3 runs 13 residues. CDR3 sequence: CASSLGGDYGYTF. As DNA, the CDR3 is TGTGCCAGCAGTTTAGGGGGGGACTATGGCTACACCTTC.

This clone was counted only a few times. The chain uses TRBV7-2 and TRBJ1-4; D is possibly TRBD1 (5 bases). V shed 8 bases and J shed 5 bases, with 15 bases lying between them. Germline V gene lookup returns CDR1 SGHTA and CDR2 FQGNSA. The CDR3 has 14 residues. The CDR3 is CASAGGGNNEKLFF. The CDR3, as DNA: TGTGCCAGCGCCGGGGGGGGAAACAATGAAAAACTGTTTTTT. Variable domain in full (rest from reference TRBV7-2 and TRBJ1-4): GAGVSQSPSNKVTEKGKDVELRCDPISGHTALYWYRQSLGQGLEFLIYFQGNSAPDKSGLPSDRFSAERTGGSVSTLTIQRTQQEDSAVYLCASAGGGNNEKLFFGSGTQLSVL.

The chain uses TRBV5-5 and TRBJ2-2, with 13 bases matching TRBD2. This CDR3 has 20 amino acids. Germline CDR1 SGHKS, CDR2 YYEKEE (reference sequence). With 2 bases clipped from V and 4 bases from J, the junction kept 14 bases outside the gene matches. The CDR3 spells CASSFGPGATSGRITGELFF. DNA for the CDR3: TGTGCCAGCAGCTTTGGACCCGGAGCGACTAGCGGGAGGATCACCGGGGAGCTGTTTTTT.

This clone came up once. V is TRBV27 and J is TRBJ1-1, with D perhaps TRBD1 (6 bases). The CDR3 is 15 residues long. CDR1 MNHEY and CDR2 SMNVEV come from the germline V gene (reference sequence). V lost 7 bases and J lost 1, with 16 bases in between. CDR3 coding DNA: TGTGCCAGCACCCCCGAGGGCAGGGGGAACACTGAAGCTTTCTTT. Translated: CASTPEGRGNTEAFF.

The chain couples TRBV14 to TRBJ2-7, with TRBD2 identical over 7 bases. V shed 3 bases, J shed 2 bases, and the junction held 4 bases outside the gene matches. Germline V lookup: CDR1 SGHDN, CDR2 FVKESK. This CDR3 has 14 amino acids. CDR3 residues: CASSHGGGPYEQYF. The CDR3 DNA reads TGTGCCAGCAGCCACGGCGGGGGACCCTACGAGCAGTACTTC.

In its sample, this clone was seen once. This rearrangement joins TRBV7-2 to TRBJ2-7; TRBD1 matches at 11 bases. The CDR3 length is 17 residues. Germline V gene sequence: CDR1 SGHTA, CDR2 FQGNSA. The V segment lost 3 bases and the J segment 1 base; nucleotides outside the gene matches: 8. The CDR3 spells CASSFSWTGGQSYEQYF. The CDR3 DNA follows: TGTGCCAGCAGCTTCTCCTGGACAGGGGGCCAGTCCTACGAGCAGTACTTC. Looking up the rest from reference TRBV7-2 and TRBJ2-7 gives the full variable domain: GAGVSQSPSNKVTEKGKDVELRCDPISGHTALYWYRQSLGQGLEFLIYFQGNSAPDKSGLPSDRFSAERTGGSVSTLTIQRTQQEDSAVYLCASSFSWTGGQSYEQYFGPGTRLTVT.

The rearrangement joins TRBV27 to TRBJ2-5, with 13 positions matching TRBD2. CDR3 length: 16 residues. V dropped 5 bases and J dropped 5; count of bases not matched to a gene: 8. Germline CDR1 is MNHEY and CDR2 is SMNVEV (reference sequence). CDR3 in DNA: TGTGCCAGCAGTCCTCGACTAGCGGGAGGTAGGGAGACCCAGTACTTC. It codes for CASSPRLAGGRETQYF.

This clone was seen a single time. The chain employs TRBV5-1 and TRBJ1-1; tentative D call: TRBD1 (6 bases). Germline CDR1 and CDR2: SGHRS and YFSETQ. Trimming took off 0 bases at V and 1 base at J, with 10 bases between the two ends. The CDR3 length is 15 residues. The CDR3 DNA follows: TGCGCCAGCAGCTTGGACGGGGGGCCGAACACTGAAGCTTTCTTT. It translates to CASSLDGGPNTEAFF.

This clone was counted a few times. V gene TRBV7-9 combines with J gene TRBJ2-7; D is perhaps TRBD2 (6 bases). Looked up from germline, CDR1 is SEHNR and CDR2 is FQNEAQ (reference sequence). V was pared by 7 bases and J by 2 bases, with 15 bases between. The CDR3 is 14 amino acids. CDR3 DNA sequence: TGTGCCAGCACCCCGGGGGATCTCACCTACGAGCAGTACTTC. It translates to CASTPGDLTYEQYF.

The chain employs TRBV5-4 and TRBJ1-2; a weak D match, TRBD1 (6 bases). The CDR3 covers 13 residues. Per germline, CDR1 SGHNT and CDR2 YYREEE (reference sequence). V was shortened by 2 bases and J by 5 bases, with 10 bases between the two germline ends. The CDR3 protein is CASSFTGKYGYTF. The CDR3, as DNA: TGTGCCAGCAGCTTTACAGGGAAATATGGCTACACCTTC.

The rearrangement links TRBV19 to TRBJ1-2; 10 bases are shared with TRBD1. Germline assignment: CDR1 LNHDA and CDR2 SQIVND (reference sequence). The trim removed 3 bases at V and 4 bases at J, leaving 5 bases unmatched. This CDR3 has 15 amino acids. The CDR3 DNA sequence: TGTGCCAGTAGTATGGGGACAGGGGAGACCTATGGCTACACCTTC. Translated: CASSMGTGETYGYTF.

The CDR3 protein is CASSSDRVYNEQFF. The CDR3 coding sequence is TGCGCCAGCTCGTCCGACAGGGTCTACAATGAGCAGTTCTTC. This rearrangement joins TRBV5-1 to TRBJ2-1; 7 bases agree with TRBD1. The trim removed 7 bases at V and 3 bases at J, leaving 7 bases unmatched. Germline-derived CDR1 and CDR2 are SGHRS and YFSETQ. The CDR3 spans 14 residues.

The genes are TRBV28 and TRBJ2-2, with 7 bases matching TRBD1. This CDR3 is built from 15 residues. The germline V gene has CDR1 MDHEN and CDR2 SYDVKM. V shed 7 bases, J shed 0 bases, and the junction held 5 bases outside the gene matches. The CDR3 sequence: CASTKGGSNTGELFF. In nucleotides, the CDR3 is TGTGCCAGCACCAAAGGGGGCTCGAACACCGGGGAGCTGTTTTTT.

This clone appeared a few times. The chain has TRBV4-1 and TRBJ2-7, with 9 nucleotides matching TRBD2. Germline CDR1 MGHRA, CDR2 YSYEKL. The CDR3 has 16 residues. V lost 3 bases to trimming and J lost 3 bases; unmatched junction nucleotides: 9. CDR3 amino acids: CASSQTPGLAFYEQYF. As DNA, the CDR3 is TGCGCCAGCAGCCAGACGCCGGGACTAGCTTTCTACGAGCAGTACTTC.

The rearrangement uses TRBV9 and TRBJ1-6; TRBD1 aligns across 7 bases. The CDR3 runs to 15 residues. Unmatched junction bases numbered 9, after V lost 3 bases and J lost 9 bases. Germline V gives CDR1 SGDLS, CDR2 YYNGEE. This CDR3 reads CASSAKGQRGSPLHF. CDR3 in DNA: TGTGCCAGCAGCGCCAAGGGACAGCGTGGTTCACCCCTCCACTTT.

This chain uses TRBV30 with TRBJ1-2; the D gene is possibly TRBD1 (5 bases). The CDR3 has 14 residues. The V and J ends lost 5 bases and 4 bases respectively, with 17 bases between them. Germline V gene sequence: CDR1 GTSNPN, CDR2 SVGIG (reference sequence). The CDR3 is CAWAPGDWGYGYTF. The CDR3 DNA is TGTGCCTGGGCCCCGGGGGACTGGGGCTATGGCTACACCTTC. The full variable domain, completed using reference TRBV30 and TRBJ1-2, is SQTIHQWPATLVQPVGSPLSLECTVEGTSNPNLYWYRQAAGRGLQLLFYSVGIGQISSEVPQNLSASRPQDRQFILSSKKLLLSDSGFYLCAWAPGDWGYGYTFGSGTRLTVV.

The chain couples TRBV27 to TRBJ1-5, with D maybe TRBD1 (5 bases). This CDR3 is 15 amino acids long. Germline CDR1 and CDR2: MNHEY and SMNVEV (reference sequence). Trimming removed 8 bases from V and 0 bases from J, with 14 bases in between. CDR3 in amino acids: CASWGEGISNQPQHF. CDR3 coding DNA: TGTGCCAGCTGGGGGGAGGGGATTAGCAATCAGCCCCAGCATTTT.

This clone was recorded once. The chain combines TRBV6-5 with TRBJ1-4; TRBD1 aligns across 8 bases. The V gene's germline CDR1 is MNHEY and CDR2 SVGAGI. V lost 5 bases, J lost 7 bases, and 6 bases stayed unmatched. This CDR3 spans 14 amino acids. As DNA, the CDR3 is TGTGCCAGCAGTACCGGACAGGGACTTGAAAAACTGTTTTTT. As protein: CASSTGQGLEKLFF.

The chain has TRBV15 and TRBJ2-1; perhaps TRBD2 as D (5 bases). V was clipped by 0 bases and J by 8 bases, with 20 bases between them. This CDR3 has 17 amino acids. Germline V gene lookup returns CDR1 LNHNV and CDR2 YYDKDF (reference sequence). CDR3 amino acids: CATSRDRRVSTPYEQFF. The CDR3 region has the DNA TGTGCCACCAGCAGAGATCGGCGGGTGTCAACCCCCTATGAGCAGTTCTTC. Looking up the rest from reference TRBV15 and TRBJ2-1 gives the full variable domain: DAMVIQNPRYQVTQFGKPVTLSCSQTLNHNVMYWYQQKSSQAPKLLFHYYDKDFNNEADTPDNFQSRRPNTSFCFLDIRSPGLGDTAMYLCATSRDRRVSTPYEQFFGPGTRLTVL.

The V gene is TRBV10-3, the J gene TRBJ2-7, with 11 bases aligning to TRBD2. This CDR3 spans 12 amino acids. CDR1 and CDR2 from the germline V gene are ENHRY and SYGVKD. The DNA of the CDR3 is TGTGCTTCGCGCACTAGCGGGAGCGAGCAGTACTTC. This gives the protein CASRTSGSEQYF.

The chain joins TRBV7-9 to TRBJ2-1, with 7 bases fitting TRBD2. V trimming: 0 bases; J trimming: 6 bases; junction bases outside the gene matches: 8. The germline gives CDR1 SEHNR, CDR2 FQNEAQ (reference sequence). The CDR3 has 16 amino acids. CDR3 in DNA: TGTGCCAGCAGCTTAGCGATGACTAGCCGGGGCAATGAGCAGTTCTTC. Its translation: CASSLAMTSRGNEQFF.

This clone came up a few times. The genes are TRBV7-2 and TRBJ1-5, with a tentative D call TRBD1 (6 bases). This CDR3 spans 15 amino acids. Looked up from germline, CDR1 is SGHTA and CDR2 is FQGNSA. The V end lost 1 base, the J end lost 7 bases, and 14 bases lay between the germline ends. Written as DNA, the CDR3 is TGTGCCAGCAGCTTAGATCCAGGGGCAGGGCAGCCCCAGCATTTT. Translating it yields CASSLDPGAGQPQHF.

J is TRBJ1-5 and V is TRBV6-2 or TRBV6-3, with 9 bases lining up with TRBD1. Germline-derived CDR1 and CDR2 are MNHEY and SVGEGT. CDR3 size: 16 residues. V trimming: 0 bases; J trimming: 0 bases; junction bases outside the gene matches: 0. The CDR3 here is CASSYSDRGSNQPQHF. The CDR3 DNA follows: TGTGCCAGCAGTTACTCGGACAGGGGTAGCAATCAGCCCCAGCATTTT.